Below are 18 T cell receptor beta chains sequenced from a single sample in a study of response to subunit inactivated influenza vaccine. TCRdb redid the calling of the RT-PCR reads with MiXCR, one entry per CDR3 protein. The sample contains around 520,000 distinct CDR3 sequences, about 25% of which appear only once. The source was CD4+ T cells sorted from PBMCs, collected 4 to 6 days after vaccination. Receptors originate from a man between 45 and 60 years old who received an inactivated influenza vaccine.

The chain uses TRBV6-5 and TRBJ2-5; no definite D call. Germline CDR1 MNHEY, CDR2 SVGAGI. The V end was cut by 4 bases, the J end by 1 base, with 13 bases between. This CDR3 is built from 15 residues. The CDR3 DNA follows: TGTGCCAGCAGTTCCCCCCGAGGTACCCAAGAGACCCAGTACTTC. It yields the protein CASSSPRGTQETQYF.

This chain joins TRBV28 and TRBJ2-2, with a weak D call TRBD2 (5 bases). The CDR3 runs 13 residues. The germline gives CDR1 MDHEN, CDR2 SYDVKM. The V end was cut by 7 bases, the J end by 4 bases, with 10 bases between. CDR3 region: CASILSGTGELFF. The CDR3 nucleotides read TGTGCCAGCATTCTAAGCGGCACCGGGGAGCTGTTTTTT.

This clonotype was counted between two and nine times. V is TRBV5-5 and J is TRBJ2-7, with TRBD1 matching 9 bases. There are 15 residues in the CDR3. Looked up from germline, CDR1 is SGHKS and CDR2 is YYEKEE (reference sequence). J gave up 3 bases and V 3 bases, and 7 bases lay outside the gene matches. The CDR3 coding sequence is TGTGCCAGCAGCTCCTGGACAGGGGCAATCTACGAGCAGTACTTC. It translates to CASSSWTGAIYEQYF.

The chain employs TRBV7-2 and TRBJ2-7; D could derive from TRBD1 or TRBD2 (5 bases each). This CDR3 has 14 residues. V gave up 0 bases and J gave up 6 bases, with 12 bases separating them. Germline V CDR1 and CDR2: SGHTA, FQGNSA. Written as DNA, the CDR3 is TGTGCCAGCAGCTTAGCGTCGCAGGGACCCGAGCAGTACTTC. Translation gives CASSLASQGPEQYF.

The chain combines TRBV20-1 with TRBJ2-1; D is perhaps TRBD2 (6 bases). Germline loops: CDR1 DFQATT, CDR2 SNEGSKA (reference sequence). The V gene lost 4 bases and the J gene lost 3 bases, with 16 bases spanning the gap. The CDR3 spans 15 residues. This CDR3 is CSAIGGLANYNEQFF. Here the CDR3 DNA reads TGCAGTGCTATTGGTGGGCTAGCGAACTACAATGAGCAGTTCTTC.

This clonotype was detected only once. This chain joins TRBV29-1 and TRBJ1-1; D gene unclear. V was shortened by 5 bases and J by 6 bases, with 16 bases between the two germline ends. The CDR3 totals 13 residues. Per the germline V gene, CDR1 is SQVTM and CDR2 is ANQGSEA. The CDR3 reads CSVILSRFSEAFF. Written as DNA, the CDR3 is TGCAGCGTTATTCTTTCTAGGTTTTCTGAAGCTTTCTTT. Complete variable domain (other parts from reference TRBV29-1 and TRBJ1-1): SAVISQKPSRDICQRGTSLTIQCQVDSQVTMMFWYRQQPGQSLTLIATANQGSEATYESGFVIDKFPISRPNLTFSTLTVSNMSPEDSSIYLCSVILSRFSEAFFGQGTRLTVV.

This clonotype was counted between two and nine times. V is TRBV29-1 and J is TRBJ2-5; 7 bases match TRBD1. The trim removed 7 bases at V and 5 bases at J, leaving 10 bases unmatched. CDR3 size: 13 residues. CDR1 is SQVTM, CDR2 ANQGSEA, per germline. CDR3 nucleotide sequence: TGCAGCGGGACAGGAGCGAGAGGGGAGACCCAGTACTTC. Translating gives CSGTGARGETQYF.

This clonotype has only a few counts. This rearrangement joins TRBV20-1 to TRBJ2-1, with TRBD2 matching over 11 bases. The CDR3 sequence is 16 residues long. CDR1 is DFQATT, CDR2 SNEGSKA, per germline (reference sequence). With 6 bases clipped from V and 3 bases from J, the junction kept 10 bases outside the gene matches. CDR3 DNA sequence: TGCAGTGCCACCCCCCTAGCGGGAGGTTTCTACAATGAGCAGTTCTTC. It yields the protein CSATPLAGGFYNEQFF.

This chain connects TRBV12-3 or TRBV12-4 to TRBJ1-4, with a tentative D call TRBD1 (5 bases). The V end lost 6 bases, the J end lost 4 bases, and 12 bases lay between the germline ends. There are 14 residues in the CDR3. The CDR3 region has the DNA TGTGCCAGCAGGGTTACAGGATTTAATGAAAAACTGTTTTTT. This encodes CASRVTGFNEKLFF.

This clonotype was counted a few times. CDR3 region: CASRPQGNQPQHF. The CDR3 coding sequence is TGTGCCAGCAGGCCGCAGGGGAATCAGCCCCAGCATTTT. The chain carries TRBV6-1 and TRBJ1-5, with D maybe TRBD1 (6 bases). Germline lookup yields CDR1 MNHNS and CDR2 SASEGT. This CDR3 comprises 13 residues. The germline V and J ends were trimmed by 6 bases and 4 bases, with 10 bases remaining between them.

This clonotype was counted only a few times. This sequence joins TRBV21-1 and TRBJ2-3; TRBD1 is the table's D call, not checked against the DNA. TRBV21-1 is classified as a pseudogene. This CDR3 has 17 residues. Written as DNA, the CDR3 is TGTGCCAGCAGCCGAGAAGGGACCCCGTGGGAGTCAGATACGCAGTATTTT. This translates into CASSREGTPWESDTQYF.

This clonotype was seen a few times. V usage is TRBV7-8 and J usage is TRBJ2-1; 10 nucleotides line up with TRBD2. Trimming cost V 1 base and J 7 bases; bases outside gene matches: 7. This CDR3 is 16 amino acids long. Germline V lookup: CDR1 SGHVS, CDR2 FQNEAQ. In DNA, the CDR3 is TGTGCCAGCAGCTTAGTTCGGCTAGCGGGAGCAAATGAGCAGTTCTTC. Amino acids: CASSLVRLAGANEQFF.

This clonotype has a handful of counts. The rearrangement links TRBV29-1 to TRBJ2-1; D uncertain. Trimming shortened V by 6 bases and J by 9 bases, and 9 bases separated the two germline ends. From germline, CDR1 is SQVTM and CDR2 ANQGSEA. The CDR3 has 10 amino acids. CDR3 sequence (DNA): TGCAGCGTGTTCACTGCTGAGCAGTTCTTC. This codes for CSVFTAEQFF.

The chain carries TRBV6-2 or TRBV6-3 and TRBJ2-5; 7 bases align to TRBD1. CDR1 is MNHEY and CDR2 is SVGEGT in the germline V gene. J gave up 3 bases and V 0 bases, and 7 bases lay outside the gene matches. The CDR3 spans 16 residues. The CDR3 protein is CASSYSRDSLKETQYF. The CDR3, as DNA: TGTGCCAGCAGTTACTCCCGGGACAGTCTAAAAGAGACCCAGTACTTC.

This clonotype was seen more than once but under ten times. The chain combines TRBV27 with TRBJ2-7; D uncertain. There are 14 residues in the CDR3. Germline V gives CDR1 MNHEY, CDR2 SMNVEV (reference sequence). The germline V and J ends were trimmed by 3 bases and 1 base, with 10 bases remaining between them. CDR3 region: CASSFAVPSYEQYF. CDR3 nucleotide sequence: TGTGCCAGCAGTTTTGCAGTCCCTTCCTACGAGCAGTACTTC.

The rearrangement joins TRBV29-1 to TRBJ2-7, with TRBD1 matching over 9 bases. CDR1 is SQVTM, CDR2 ANQGSEA, per germline. V gave up 0 bases and J gave up 4 bases; unmatched junction bases: 4. The CDR3 has 14 residues. As DNA, the CDR3 is TGCAGCGTTGAAGAGAGGGACAGGGCGTACGAGCAGTACTTC. Encoded protein: CSVEERDRAYEQYF.

The V gene is TRBV5-5, the J gene TRBJ2-7; 7 nucleotides align to TRBD2. Germline CDR1 and CDR2: SGHKS and YYEKEE (reference sequence). CDR3 length equals 15 residues. V dropped 1 base and J dropped 5; count of bases not matched to a gene: 9. The CDR3 region is CASSLITAGFDEQYF. Written as DNA, the CDR3 is TGTGCCAGCAGCTTGATAACAGCGGGGTTCGACGAGCAGTACTTC.

This clonotype appeared many times. The rearrangement joins TRBV12-3 or TRBV12-4 to TRBJ2-7, with TRBD1 as a possible D gene (5 bases). This CDR3 region has 15 residues. V was trimmed by 1 base and J by 1 base, leaving 11 bases between them. CDR3 DNA: TGTGCCAGCAGTTTAGGTCCAGGGAAATCCTACGAGCAGTACTTC. It codes for CASSLGPGKSYEQYF.